These 24 T cell receptor beta chains originate from one sample sequenced in a study of blood T cell repertoires in COVID-19. The data were produced by immunoSEQ multiplex PCR, yet TCRdb's version contains in-frame clones alone and is incomplete. In the table there are about 130,000 clones, 70% to 90% of which are singletons. Sequenced sample: peripheral blood. These receptors were collected from a woman aged 80 or over with acute or convalescent COVID-19.

The chain links TRBV9 to TRBJ2-5; the D gene is possibly TRBD1 (7 bases). CDR1 SGDLS and CDR2 YYNGEE come from the germline V gene. This CDR3 spans 17 amino acids. Deletions cut 4 bases from V and 5 bases from J, with 24 bases between. CDR3 protein: CASSSSTGDWGSETQYF. The CDR3 nucleotides read TGTGCCAGCAGCTCATCCACAGGGGACTGGGGCTCCGAGACCCAGTACTTC.

This chain links TRBV10-1 with TRBJ2-1, with 7 positions matching TRBD2. The germline V gene encodes CDR1 WNHNN and CDR2 SYGVQD (reference sequence). This CDR3 contains 15 residues. The trim removed 7 bases at V and 0 bases at J, leaving 6 bases unmatched. The CDR3 region is CASTLAPSSYNEQFF. DNA for the CDR3: TGCGCCAGCACACTAGCGCCGAGCTCCTACAATGAGCAGTTCTTC.

This rearrangement joins TRBV7-9 to TRBJ2-7; 8 nucleotides match TRBD1. The CDR3 runs 14 residues. Germline assignment: CDR1 SEHNR and CDR2 FQNEAQ (reference sequence). The ends lost 5 bases at V and 6 bases at J; junction bases unmatched: 9. In nucleotides, the CDR3 is TGTGCCAGCAGCCGGCAGGGGGCTGCTGGCGAGCAGTACTTC. Translating gives CASSRQGAAGEQYF.

The CDR3 is CASSSGFTGLETQYF. CDR3 in DNA: TGTGCCAGCAGCTCAGGGTTTACCGGGTTGGAGACCCAGTACTTC. The V call is TRBV5-4, the J call TRBJ2-5; TRBD1 might be the D (5 bases). Trimming stripped 3 bases from V and 5 bases from J, with 17 bases between. Germline CDR1 is SGHNT and CDR2 is YYREEE (reference sequence). This CDR3 contains 15 residues.

This chain connects TRBV7-3 to TRBJ2-3, with TRBD2 identical over 9 bases. The V and J ends lost 3 bases and 4 bases, in that order; junction bases with no gene match: 2. This CDR3 region has 14 residues. From germline, CDR1 is SGHTA and CDR2 FQGTGA. The CDR3 sequence is CASSFGGGADTQYF. The CDR3 region has the DNA TGTGCCAGCAGCTTTGGCGGGGGGGCAGATACGCAGTATTTT.

The CDR3 loop is CASSSAQGAYSGNTIYF. The CDR3 nucleotides read TGTGCCAGCAGTTCCGCACAGGGGGCTTACTCTGGAAACACCATATATTTT. J is TRBJ1-3 and V is TRBV28; TRBD1 matches at 9 bases. V lost 4 bases, J lost 0 bases, and 7 bases stayed unmatched. The CDR3 totals 17 residues. Germline CDR1 is MDHEN and CDR2 is SYDVKM. The full variable domain, in which reference TRBV28 and TRBJ1-3 provide the parts outside the CDR3, is DVKVTQSSRYLVKRTGEKVFLECVQDMDHENMFWYRQDPGLGLRLIYFSYDVKMKEKGDIPEGYSVSREKKERFSLILESASTNQTSMYLCASSSAQGAYSGNTIYFGEGSWLTVV.

V is TRBV12-3 or TRBV12-4 and J is TRBJ2-1, with D unresolved. V was shortened by 6 bases and J by 7 bases, with 10 bases between the two germline ends. The CDR3 has 12 amino acids. CDR3 sequence: CASSLDLNEQFF. In DNA, the CDR3 is TGTGCCAGCAGCCTAGACCTGAATGAGCAGTTCTTC.

The sample holds one count of this clone. The rearrangement links TRBV12-3 or TRBV12-4 to TRBJ1-4; D unclear. This CDR3 spans 13 amino acids. The germline V and J ends were trimmed by 6 bases and 6 bases, with 11 bases remaining between them. CDR3 DNA: TGTGCCAGCAGGGAGATATTTGATGAAAAACTGTTTTTT. This encodes CASREIFDEKLFF.

The chain combines TRBV5-5 with TRBJ2-3; 7 positions match TRBD2. Looked up from germline, CDR1 is SGHKS and CDR2 is YYEKEE (reference sequence). The CDR3 consists of 15 residues. J lost 0 bases, V lost 7 bases, and 8 bases had no gene match. CDR3: CASSFGGGSTDTQYF. The CDR3 DNA is TGTGCCAGCTCTTTTGGGGGAGGGAGCACAGATACGCAGTATTTT.

CDR3 loop: CASSRRQGAAFF. DNA of the CDR3: TGTGCCAGTAGTAGACGACAGGGTGCAGCTTTCTTT. The rearrangement links TRBV19 to TRBJ1-1; 7 bases map to TRBD1. There are 12 residues in the CDR3. With 4 bases clipped from V and 10 bases from J, the junction kept 6 bases outside the gene matches. Germline V CDR1 and CDR2: LNHDA, SQIVND (reference sequence). Full variable domain (missing parts from reference TRBV19 and TRBJ1-1): DGGITQSPKYLFRKEGQNVTLSCEQNLNHDAMYWYRQDPGQGLRLIYYSQIVNDFQKGDIAEGYSVSREKKESFPLTVTSAQKNPTAFYLCASSRRQGAAFFGQGTRLTVV.

V and J are TRBV3-1 (or the pseudogene TRBV3-2) and TRBJ2-7, with TRBD2 identical over 13 bases. With V trimmed by 4 bases and J by 9 bases, 6 bases remained unmatched. This CDR3 contains 14 residues. Germline V lookup: CDR1 LGHDT, CDR2 YNNKEL (reference sequence). CDR3 in DNA: TGTGCCAGCAGCCCCGGGACTAGCGGGGAGGCGCAGTACTTC. As protein: CASSPGTSGEAQYF.

V gene TRBV7-2 combines with J gene TRBJ2-5; 14 bases fit TRBD2. CDR1 SGHTA and CDR2 FQGNSA come from the germline V gene. Trimming removed 4 bases from V and 7 bases from J; junction bases left unmatched: 5. This CDR3 has 15 residues. The CDR3 here is CASSSTGTSGGTQYF. The CDR3 DNA follows: TGTGCCAGCAGCTCGACCGGGACTAGCGGGGGGACCCAGTACTTC.

This clone came up a few times. V and J are TRBV4-2 and TRBJ2-3, with TRBD2 matching 12 bases. The CDR3 extends over 16 amino acids. Germline-derived CDR1 and CDR2 are LGHNA and YNFKEQ. The J segment lost 1 base and the V segment lost 5 bases, leaving 4 bases of the junction unmatched. This CDR3 is CASSSRTSGGTDTQYF. In DNA form, the CDR3 reads TGTGCCAGCAGCTCCCGGACTAGCGGGGGCACAGATACGCAGTATTTT.

The chain combines TRBV18 with TRBJ2-7; 8 positions match TRBD1. CDR1 KGHSH and CDR2 LQKENI come from the germline V gene. This CDR3 has 14 amino acids. V lost 4 bases and J lost 0; bases outside the gene matches: 2. The CDR3 region is CASSQTGVSYEQYF. The CDR3 DNA reads as TGTGCCAGCTCACAGACAGGGGTCTCCTACGAGCAGTACTTC.

The genes are TRBV6-5 and TRBJ1-5; tentative D call: TRBD1 (5 bases). This CDR3 region has 15 residues. V was pared by 0 bases and J by 6 bases, with 12 bases between. Germline CDR1 MNHEY, CDR2 SVGAGI. This chain's CDR3 is CASSYSPREGQPQHF. In DNA, the CDR3 is TGTGCCAGCAGTTACTCGCCCAGGGAAGGTCAGCCCCAGCATTTT.

This clone occurred once. V and J are TRBV5-1 and TRBJ1-1, with 8 bases fitting TRBD1. The CDR3 has 16 amino acids. Looked up from germline, CDR1 is SGHRS and CDR2 is YFSETQ. J was trimmed by 10 bases and V by 0 bases; bases with no gene match: 14. CDR3 sequence reads: CASSLGALTGAMAAFF. The CDR3 coding sequence is TGCGCCAGCAGCTTGGGAGCCCTGACAGGGGCAATGGCAGCTTTCTTT.

This rearrangement joins TRBV6-5 to TRBJ2-2; 7 bases match TRBD1. Germline V gives CDR1 MNHEY, CDR2 SVGAGI. The V gene end was trimmed by 7 bases and the J gene end by 5 bases; junction bases not matched to a gene: 7. The length of the CDR3 is 14 residues. In nucleotides, the CDR3 is TGTGCCAGCACCGAGGGGGCTGGGACCGGGGAGCTGTTTTTT. Protein sequence: CASTEGAGTGELFF.

This clone was observed once. The V gene is TRBV5-4, the J gene TRBJ1-2; no clear D gene. The CDR3 runs 13 residues. V was clipped by 4 bases and J by 5 bases, with 12 bases between them. The germline V gene encodes CDR1 SGHNT and CDR2 YYREEE (reference sequence). The DNA of the CDR3 is TGTGCCAGCAGCCCATTTGGAGGTTATGGCTACACCTTC. This encodes CASSPFGGYGYTF.

This chain connects TRBV4-2 to TRBJ2-1, with D hard to call. Per germline, CDR1 LGHNA and CDR2 YNFKEQ. The V end lost 0 bases, the J end lost 4 bases, and 13 bases lay between the germline ends. The CDR3 covers 16 residues. The CDR3 DNA reads TGTGCCAGCAGCCAAGATCTGGTAGCTGCTTACAATGAGCAGTTCTTC. Amino acid sequence: CASSQDLVAAYNEQFF.

The chain uses TRBV4-1 and TRBJ2-3, with TRBD2 matching 9 bases. The V gene's germline CDR1 is MGHRA and CDR2 YSYEKL. The CDR3 extends over 16 amino acids. V gave up 1 base and J gave up 0 bases; unmatched junction bases: 2. For the CDR3, the DNA is TGCGCCAGCAGCCAAGTCGGGACTAGCAGCACAGATACGCAGTATTTT. As protein: CASSQVGTSSTDTQYF.

J is TRBJ2-7 and V is TRBV2; 12 bases agree with TRBD2. The ends lost 6 bases at V and 7 bases at J; junction bases unmatched: 10. The CDR3 loop spans 15 amino acids. Germline V gene data show CDR1 as SNHLY and CDR2 as FYNNEI. CDR3 sequence reads: CASRKLAGGLGEQYF. The CDR3 coding sequence is TGTGCCAGCAGAAAGCTAGCGGGAGGGCTCGGTGAGCAGTACTTC.

The V call is TRBV25-1, the J call TRBJ1-6; 8 nucleotides match TRBD1. This CDR3 has 13 residues. The V gene end was trimmed by 6 bases and the J gene end by 10 bases; junction bases not matched to a gene: 5. Looked up from germline, CDR1 is MGHDK and CDR2 is SYGVNS. The CDR3 nucleotides are TGTGCCAGCAGCGGTACAGGGGGATCACCCCTCCACTTT. This codes for CASSGTGGSPLHF.

The V and J genes are TRBV6-2 or TRBV6-3 and TRBJ1-4; 10 nucleotides agree with TRBD1. Germline loops: CDR1 MNHEY, CDR2 SVGEGT. Trimming took 2 bases from V and 11 from J; bases not matched to a gene: 8. This CDR3 has 15 amino acids. CDR3 amino acids: CASSYPPGTGAKLFF. CDR3 bases: TGTGCCAGCAGTTACCCCCCTGGGACAGGGGCCAAACTGTTTTTT.

The chain carries TRBV4-2 and TRBJ2-1; a weak D match, TRBD2 (6 bases). The CDR3 sequence is 16 residues long. Germline CDR1 LGHNA, CDR2 YNFKEQ. Trimming cost V 6 bases and J 5 bases, with 20 bases left between them. In DNA form, the CDR3 reads TGTGCCAGCAGTCCTAGGCTCAGCGGACTAAACAATGAGCAGTTCTTC. This encodes CASSPRLSGLNNEQFF.